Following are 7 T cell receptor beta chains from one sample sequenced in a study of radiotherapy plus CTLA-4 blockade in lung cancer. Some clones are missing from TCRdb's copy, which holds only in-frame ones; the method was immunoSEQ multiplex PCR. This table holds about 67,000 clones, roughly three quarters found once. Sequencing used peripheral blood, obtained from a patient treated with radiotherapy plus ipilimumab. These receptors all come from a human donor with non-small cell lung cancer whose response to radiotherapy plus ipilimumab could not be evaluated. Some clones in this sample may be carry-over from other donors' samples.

As DNA, the CDR3 is TGCGCCAGCAGCCAAGATGAGGGCAGGGGTAATGAAAAACTGTTTTTT. Translated: CASSQDEGRGNEKLFF. The rearrangement links TRBV4-1 to TRBJ1-4; perhaps TRBD1 as D (6 bases). This CDR3 spans 16 amino acids. Germline CDR1 MGHRA, CDR2 YSYEKL. Trimming took 0 bases from V and 4 from J, leaving 12 bases between them.

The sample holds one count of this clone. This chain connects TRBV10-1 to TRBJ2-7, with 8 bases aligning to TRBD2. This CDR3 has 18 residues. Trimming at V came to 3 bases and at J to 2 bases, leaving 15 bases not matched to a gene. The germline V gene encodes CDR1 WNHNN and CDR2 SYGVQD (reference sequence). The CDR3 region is CASSETPGLVFPTYEQYF. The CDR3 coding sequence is TGCGCCAGCAGTGAAACTCCGGGACTAGTTTTTCCCACCTACGAGCAGTACTTC.

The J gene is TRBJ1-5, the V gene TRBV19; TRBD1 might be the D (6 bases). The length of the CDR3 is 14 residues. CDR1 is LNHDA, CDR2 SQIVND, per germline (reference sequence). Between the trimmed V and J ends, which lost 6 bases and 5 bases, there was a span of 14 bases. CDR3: CASSSPDSYQPQHF. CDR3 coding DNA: TGTGCCAGTAGCTCTCCGGACAGTTATCAGCCCCAGCATTTT.

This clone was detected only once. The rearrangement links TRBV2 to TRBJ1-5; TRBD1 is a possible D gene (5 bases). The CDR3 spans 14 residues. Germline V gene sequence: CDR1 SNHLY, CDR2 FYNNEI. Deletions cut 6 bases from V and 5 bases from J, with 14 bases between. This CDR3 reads CASSTDRMDQPQHF. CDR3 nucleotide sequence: TGTGCCAGCAGCACAGACAGAATGGATCAGCCCCAGCATTTT.

The CDR3 is CASSQDRQGYEKLFF. The CDR3 nucleotides are TGCGCCAGCAGCCAAGACCGGCAGGGGTATGAAAAACTGTTTTTT. This chain connects TRBV4-1 to TRBJ1-4; possibly TRBD1 for D (6 bases). Trimming left V 0 bases short and J 6 bases short, with 11 bases between. The CDR3 is 15 amino acids. Germline V gives CDR1 MGHRA, CDR2 YSYEKL.

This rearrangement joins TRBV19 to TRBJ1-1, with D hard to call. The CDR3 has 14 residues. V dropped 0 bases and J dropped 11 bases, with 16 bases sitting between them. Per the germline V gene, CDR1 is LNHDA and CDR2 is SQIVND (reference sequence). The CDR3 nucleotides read TGTGCCAGTAGTATAGAGAGGAACTCGAAGGAGGCTTTCTTT. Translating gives CASSIERNSKEAFF.

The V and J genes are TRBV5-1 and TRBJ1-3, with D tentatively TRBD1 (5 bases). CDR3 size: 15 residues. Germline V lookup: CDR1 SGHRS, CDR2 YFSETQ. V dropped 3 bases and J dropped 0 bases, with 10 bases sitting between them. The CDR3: CASSSDSSSGNTIYF. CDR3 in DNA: TGCGCCAGCAGCTCTGACAGTTCCTCTGGAAACACCATATATTTT.